The rows below give T cell receptor beta chains drawn from one sample of a study of CD8 T cells in Susac syndrome. TCRdb analysed the immunoSEQ multiplex PCR reads with MiXCR anew, one entry per CDR3 protein. The table shows under 200,000 distinct CDR3 sequences, with 90% to 97% occurring only once. Sequenced input: CD4+ T cells from PBMCs. These receptors were collected from a human donor with Susac syndrome. The CDR3 runs from the conserved cysteine through the conserved F or W. The D gene is left open where the match is weak. Not all rows give a size; the values are once, few, many and, for expanded clones, a class.

TRBJ1-2 | . | TRBV29-1 | . | CSALQGANYGYTF | TGCAGCGCACTACAGGGCGCAAACTATGGCTACACCTTC
TRBJ2-7 | . | TRBV30 | . | CAWNGRDLLSYEQYF | TGTGCCTGGAATGGGCGGGACCTCCTCTCCTACGAGCAGTACTTC
TRBJ2-3 | . | TRBV7-9 | TRBD1 | CASSSTGTGSDTQYF | TGTGCCAGCAGCTCGACCGGGACAGGGTCAGATACGCAGTATTTT
TRBJ2-7 | . | TRBV18 | TRBD1 | CASSPWDRGISTYEQYF | TGTGCCAGCTCACCATGGGACAGGGGAATCTCTACCTACGAGCAGTACTTC
TRBJ1-1 | once | TRBV19 | . | CASSTRGYTEAFF | TGTGCCAGTAGTACGAGGGGGTACACTGAAGCTTTCTTT
TRBJ2-1 | . | TRBV5-1 | . | CASSLGLVFNEQFF | TGCGCCAGCAGCTTGGGACTAGTTTTTAATGAGCAGTTCTTC
TRBJ2-2 | . | TRBV4-3 | . | CASSQEGRAYGELFF | TGCGCCAGCAGCCAAGAAGGCAGGGCCTACGGGGAGCTGTTTTTT
TRBJ2-5 | once | TRBV5-6 | . | CATAEGGGNLGETQYF | TGTGCCACCGCTGAAGGAGGGGGAAATTTGGGAGAGACCCAGTACTTC
TRBJ1-1 | . | TRBV5-1 | . | CASSSPGGNTEAFF | TGCGCCAGCAGCTCGCCGGGCGGGAACACTGAAGCTTTCTTT
TRBJ2-3 | . | TRBV20-1 | . | CSATGARTDTQYF | TGCAGTGCTACGGGGGCTCGCACAGATACGCAGTATTTT
TRBJ2-6 | . | TRBV6-2/TRBV6-3 | TRBD1 | CASRGQAEANVLTF | TGTGCCAGCAGGGGACAGGCGGAGGCCAACGTCCTGACTTTC
TRBJ1-2 | . | TRBV5-6 | . | CASSLGAASYGYTF | TGTGCCAGCAGCTTGGGGGCAGCCTCCTATGGCTACACCTTC
TRBJ1-1 | . | TRBV29-1 | . | CSVGRGGVNTEAFF | TGCAGCGTTGGGAGGGGGGGAGTGAACACTGAAGCTTTCTTT
TRBJ2-5 | once | TRBV29-1 | . | CSVDTGGRGTQYF | TGCAGCGTTGATACTGGGGGCCGGGGGACCCAGTACTTC
TRBJ2-5 | once | TRBV12-3/TRBV12-4 | . | CASRKGDGQETQYF | TGTGCCAGCAGGAAAGGGGACGGCCAAGAGACCCAGTACTTC
TRBJ2-1 | . | TRBV15 | . | CATSRELSNEQFF | TGTGCCACCAGCAGGGAACTTAGCAATGAGCAGTTCTTC
TRBJ2-5 | . | TRBV7-2 | . | CASSLGPKTQYF | TGTGCCAGCAGCTTAGGGCCGAAGACCCAGTACTTC
TRBJ2-1 | . | TRBV5-1 | TRBD2 | CASSLGSSSGSNEQFF | TGCGCCAGCAGCTTGGGGTCCTCTAGCGGGAGCAATGAGCAGTTCTTC
TRBJ2-7 | . | TRBV20-1 | . | CSARAWRVSSYEQYF | TGCAGTGCTAGAGCGTGGCGCGTTAGCTCCTACGAGCAGTACTTC
TRBJ2-3 | . | TRBV30 | . | CAWKRGLGTDTQYF | TGTGCCTGGAAGAGAGGGCTCGGCACAGATACGCAGTATTTT
TRBJ2-1 | . | TRBV9 | TRBD2 | CASSVAGAGAYNEQFF | TGTGCCAGCAGCGTAGCTGGAGCGGGAGCCTACAATGAGCAGTTCTTC
TRBJ1-3 | . | TRBV9 | TRBD1 | CASSPGTVTLDTIYF | TGTGCCAGCAGCCCGGGGACAGTAACCTTGGACACCATATATTTT
TRBJ1-4 | . | TRBV4-3 | . | CASSHGGGKLFF | TGCGCCAGCAGCCATGGGGGAGGAAAACTGTTTTTT
TRBJ2-3 | once | TRBV25-1 | TRBD2 | CASSSSGTSADTQYF | TGTGCCAGCAGTTCATCCGGGACTAGCGCAGATACGCAGTATTTT
TRBJ2-5 | few | TRBV18 | . | CASSPTQETQYF | TGTGCCAGCTCACCCACCCAAGAGACCCAGTACTTC
TRBJ1-1 | . | TRBV7-9 | TRBD1 | CASSPAGTGANTEAFF | TGTGCCAGCAGCCCCGCCGGGACAGGGGCGAACACTGAAGCTTTCTTT
TRBJ1-1 | once | TRBV6-6 | . | CASSYADTTEAFF | TGTGCCAGCAGTTACGCCGACACCACTGAAGCTTTCTTT
TRBJ2-3 | once | TRBV29-1 | . | CSVDPETDTQYF | TGCAGCGTTGATCCCGAGACAGATACGCAGTATTTT
TRBJ1-2 | . | TRBV20-1 | TRBD1 | CSATPGGAPIYGYTF | TGCAGTGCTACCCCAGGGGGCGCACCCATTTATGGCTACACCTTC
TRBJ2-2 | . | TRBV20-1 | . | CSANKDNGYTGELFF | TGCAGTGCCAATAAGGACAACGGATACACCGGGGAGCTGTTTTTT
TRBJ2-7 | . | TRBV12-3/TRBV12-4 | TRBD1 | CASSKQGRGEQYF | TGTGCCAGCAGCAAACAGGGGCGAGGCGAGCAGTACTTC
TRBJ2-3 | . | TRBV29-1 | . | CSVEKSRTDTDTQYF | TGCAGCGTGGAAAAGAGCAGGACAGACACAGATACGCAGTATTTT
TRBJ2-5 | . | TRBV20-1 | . | CSARRSGRETQYF | TGCAGTGCTAGAAGGTCGGGGCGGGAGACCCAGTACTTC
TRBJ2-6 | . | TRBV14 | . | CASRMSGANVLTF | TGTGCCAGCAGGATGTCTGGGGCCAACGTCCTGACTTTC
TRBJ1-5 | . | TRBV19 | . | CASSIPGVSNQPQHF | TGTGCCAGTAGTATTCCGGGGGTCAGCAATCAGCCCCAGCATTTT
TRBJ1-1 | . | TRBV29-1 | TRBD1 | CSVWDRGASFF | TGCAGCGTATGGGACAGGGGAGCATCTTTCTTT
TRBJ2-4 | . | TRBV27 | . | CASRPNKGGYGKNIQYF | TGTGCCAGCCGGCCCAACAAGGGGGGATACGGCAAAAACATTCAGTACTTC
TRBJ2-1 | . | TRBV20-1 | TRBD2 | CSASLAGYSYNEQFF | TGCAGTGCTAGTTTAGCGGGGTACTCCTACAATGAGCAGTTCTTC
TRBJ2-1 | . | TRBV5-1 | TRBD2 | CASSSRGAGGWNEQFF | TGCGCCAGCAGTAGCCGTGGAGCGGGAGGGTGGAATGAGCAGTTCTTC
TRBJ1-2 | once | TRBV21-1 | . | CASADSYTF | TGTGCCAGCGCGGACAGCTACACCTTC
TRBJ1-5 | once | TRBV20-1 | TRBD1 | CSAKGTGATQPQHF | TGCAGTGCCAAAGGGACAGGGGCAACCCAGCCCCAGCATTTT
TRBJ2-1 | . | TRBV7-9 | TRBD2 | CASSLTSGRHNEQFF | TGTGCCAGCAGCCTGACTAGCGGGAGACACAATGAGCAGTTCTTC
TRBJ2-1 | . | TRBV5-6 | . | CASSLVGGRGSEQFF | TGTGCCAGCAGCTTGGTAGGCGGACGGGGTAGTGAACAGTTCTTC
TRBJ2-1 | . | TRBV18 | . | CASSHETLAYEQFF | TGTGCCAGCTCACACGAAACACTGGCGTATGAGCAGTTCTTC
TRBJ2-1 | . | TRBV12-3/TRBV12-4 | . | CASSPANGQFF | TGTGCCAGCAGTCCTGCAAATGGGCAGTTCTTC
TRBJ1-2 | . | TRBV29-1 | . | CSAPSGTDYGYTF | TGCAGCGCCCCGTCCGGGACGGACTATGGCTACACCTTC
TRBJ2-1 | . | TRBV3-1 | . | CASSQRVSEQFF | TGTGCCAGCAGCCAGCGCGTGAGTGAGCAGTTCTTC
TRBJ2-7 | . | TRBV30 | . | CAWSGGPGGFEQYF | TGTGCCTGGAGTGGGGGCCCCGGCGGATTCGAGCAGTACTTC
TRBJ2-5 | . | TRBV7-2 | TRBD2 | CASSERGGGETQYF | TGTGCCAGCAGCGAGCGGGGGGGCGGAGAGACCCAGTACTTC
TRBJ1-2 | . | TRBV10-3 | . | CAISLDGIYGYTF | TGTGCCATCAGTCTTGACGGCATCTATGGCTACACCTTC
TRBJ2-1 | once | TRBV19 | . | CASSGAVGYNEQFF | TGTGCCAGTAGTGGGGCCGTGGGCTACAATGAGCAGTTCTTC
TRBJ2-7 | . | TRBV20-1 | . | CSAPRSGRKYEQYF | TGCAGTGCGCCTCGCTCTGGGCGAAAATACGAGCAGTACTTC
TRBJ2-1 | . | TRBV20-1 | TRBD2 | CSARKAGASYNEQFF | TGCAGTGCTCGGAAAGCGGGAGCCTCCTACAATGAGCAGTTCTTC
TRBJ2-7 | once | TRBV7-2 | TRBD2 | CASSPKGLVHEQYF | TGTGCCAGCAGCCCCAAGGGACTAGTCCACGAGCAGTACTTC
TRBJ2-4 | . | TRBV25-1 | . | CASSEASGWAKNIQYF | TGTGCCAGCAGTGAAGCCTCCGGTTGGGCCAAAAACATTCAGTACTTC